These 5 T cell receptor beta chains came from one sample sequenced in a study of immune evolution from preneoplasia to lung adenocarcinoma. Produced via immunoSEQ multiplex PCR; TCRdb's table is partial and in-frame only. The sample yields 20,000 to 25,000 clones, about 71% seen once. Sequenced: FFPE invasive lung adenocarcinoma tissue. Receptors originate from a person in their sixties or seventies with lung adenocarcinoma.

In its sample, this clone was seen a few times. J is TRBJ1-5 and V is TRBV27; D gene uncertain. In germline, CDR1 is MNHEY, CDR2 SMNVEV (reference sequence). CDR3 size: 15 residues. V shed 5 bases and J shed 0 bases, with 11 bases lying between them. CDR3 region: CASSARLHSNQPQHF. In DNA form, the CDR3 reads TGTGCCAGCAGTGCAAGATTACATAGCAATCAGCCCCAGCATTTT.

The rearrangement links TRBV6-6 to TRBJ1-1; unclear D gene. This CDR3 is built from 12 residues. CDR1 MNHNY and CDR2 SVGAGI come from the germline V gene (reference sequence). The germline V and J ends were trimmed by 2 bases and 2 bases, with 3 bases remaining between them. CDR3 DNA sequence: TGTGCCAGCAGTTACCGCAACACTGAAGCTTTCTTT. As protein: CASSYRNTEAFF.

The rearrangement uses TRBV6-1 and TRBJ2-6; no definite D call. Deletions cut 3 bases from V and 3 bases from J, with 12 bases between. CDR3 length: 16 residues. Germline values: CDR1 MNHNS, CDR2 SASEGT. The CDR3 nucleotides read TGTGCCAGCAGTGAGTTCTCTGGGAATGGGGCCAACGTCCTGACTTTC. Translating gives CASSEFSGNGANVLTF.

This chain uses TRBV20-1 with TRBJ1-2; the D is unclear. The CDR3 runs to 11 residues. The germline V gene has CDR1 DFQATT and CDR2 SNEGSKA (reference sequence). Trimming stripped 3 bases from V and 6 bases from J, with 8 bases between. The CDR3 region is CSARHGDGYTF. CDR3 sequence (DNA): TGCAGTGCTAGGCATGGGGATGGCTACACCTTC.

V usage is TRBV5-4 and J usage is TRBJ2-2; 9 bases align to TRBD2. Germline V lookup: CDR1 SGHNT, CDR2 YYREEE (reference sequence). J gave up 2 bases and V 4 bases, and 6 bases lay outside the gene matches. The CDR3 runs 16 residues. CDR3 amino acids: CASSAGTSQNTGELFF. The CDR3, as DNA: TGTGCCAGCAGCGCTGGGACTAGCCAAAACACCGGGGAGCTGTTTTTT.